Listed below are T cell receptor beta chains from one sample, sequenced in a study of cytomegalovirus exposure and HLA in healthy donors. TCRdb's table, derived via immunoSEQ multiplex PCR, lists solely in-frame clones and lacks some. The sample includes 300,000 to 400,000 clones, roughly 90% of them seen just once. Sequenced material: PBMCs. The source of these receptors is a woman aged 18-29 years in good health and CMV-seronegative. The CDR3 runs from the conserved cysteine through the conserved F or W. The D gene is left open where the match is weak. Rows may omit the clone size; those that give it use once, few, many or a size class.

J gene	V gene	clone size	D gene	CDR3 protein	CDR3 DNA
TRBJ2-5	TRBV9	.	TRBD2	CASSVGTSGSLRETQYF	TGTGCCAGCAGCGTGGGGACTAGCGGGAGTTTACGAGAGACCCAGTACTTC
TRBJ2-7	TRBV6-1	once	.	CASSEGQVYEQYF	TGTGCCAGCAGTGAAGGACAGGTCTACGAGCAGTACTTC
TRBJ2-3	TRBV29-1	.	TRBD2	CSVEEGWGSGGKDTQYF	TGCAGCGTTGAAGAAGGCTGGGGGAGCGGGGGAAAAGATACGCAGTATTTT
TRBJ2-5	TRBV28	.	TRBD2	CASSLLAGGGETQYF	TGTGCCAGCAGTTTGCTAGCGGGAGGGGGGGAGACCCAGTACTTC
TRBJ1-4	TRBV29-1	few	TRBD1	CSVFETGNEKLFF	TGCAGCGTTTTCGAGACAGGGAATGAAAAACTGTTTTTT
TRBJ1-2	TRBV5-4	.	.	CASSLGTVNYGYTF	TGTGCCAGCAGCTTAGGAACAGTAAACTATGGCTACACCTTC
TRBJ1-2	TRBV6-1	.	.	CASSTTVGGYRGYTF	.
TRBJ2-1	TRBV9	once	.	CASSSAGLMSSYNEQFF	TGTGCCAGCAGCTCCGCGGGACTTATGAGCTCCTACAATGAGCAGTTCTTC
TRBJ2-1	TRBV6-5	once	TRBD2	CASRRTSGAYNEQFF	TGTGCCAGCAGGCGGACTAGCGGGGCTTACAATGAGCAGTTCTTC
TRBJ2-1	TRBV7-6	.	.	CASSWREGSYNEQFF	TGTGCCAGCAGCTGGCGGGAAGGGTCCTACAATGAGCAGTTCTTC
TRBJ1-1	TRBV15	.	.	CATSRDPGMNTEAFF	TGTGCCACCAGCAGAGATCCGGGTATGAACACTGAAGCTTTCTTT
TRBJ1-1	TRBV5-4	.	TRBD1	CASSDGTGDGSTEAFF	TGTGCCAGCAGCGACGGGACAGGGGATGGAAGCACTGAAGCTTTCTTT
TRBJ2-7	TRBV5-1	.	TRBD1	CASSSTVGTGYYEQYF	TGCGCCAGCAGCTCAACCGTTGGGACAGGGTACTACGAGCAGTACTTC